Sequencing of this T cell receptor (beta chain) was carried out in a study of cytomegalovirus exposure and HLA in healthy donors. V dropped 0 bases and J dropped 6; count of bases not matched to a gene: 3. The germline CDR1 and CDR2 sequences are SGHNT and YYREEE (reference sequence). This CDR3 is built from 14 residues. Comments on this clone: What it binds is not known.

Findings and caveats of the study: Later, an analysis found that TCR clusters from the first cohort tended to co-occur in the 130 or so validation repertoires. Researchers reported that a few CMV-associated chains were confirmed in vitro as CMV antigen-specific. Reports indicated that the classifier achieved high specificity and sensitivity in diagnosing cytomegalovirus status. The study recorded 150 to 200 TCR beta chains that were cytomegalovirus-associated.

Profiling relied on immunoSEQ multiplex PCR, and the TCRdb table lists in-frame clones only, not all of them. The sample contains roughly 230,000 clones, around 90% of which appear only once. The sample was PBMCs. This sequence originates from a woman in her thirties in good health and CMV-seronegative. The rearrangement joins TRBV5-4 to TRBJ2-4; 7 positions match TRBD1. CDR3 nucleotides: TGTGCCAGCAGCTTGGGACAGGGTCGAAACATTCAGTACTTC. Amino acid sequence: CASSLGQGRNIQYF.